The 5 T cell receptor beta chains listed next were all sequenced from one sample in a study of blood T cell repertoires in COVID-19. Profiled with immunoSEQ multiplex PCR; TCRdb holds only in-frame clones, not every one. The sample has about 150,000 clones; approximately 88% are singletons. The sample taken for sequencing was PBMCs or T cells enriched from blood (not recorded which). The receptors derive from a young woman with acute COVID-19.

The V call is TRBV7-9, the J call TRBJ1-1, with 7 bases fitting TRBD1. The CDR3 spans 14 residues. Germline trimming cut 4 bases from V and 3 bases from J; bases unmatched to any gene: 5. Per the germline V gene, CDR1 is SEHNR and CDR2 is FQNEAQ (reference sequence). The CDR3 is CASSSRDSYTEAFF. In DNA form, the CDR3 reads TGTGCCAGCAGCTCCCGGGACAGTTACACTGAAGCTTTCTTT.

This chain's CDR3 is CASSQDTVTDTQYF. Here the CDR3 DNA reads TGTGCCAGCAGCCAAGATACGGTCACAGATACGCAGTATTTT. The V gene is TRBV3-1 (or the pseudogene TRBV3-2), the J gene TRBJ2-3; D uncertain. Germline CDR1 is LGHDT and CDR2 is YNNKEL (reference sequence). Deletions cut 0 bases from V and 2 bases from J, with 6 bases between. The CDR3 runs 14 residues.

The CDR3 coding sequence is TGTGCCTGGAGTGTCCCGGGACTGGCGAACACTGAAGCTTTCTTT. It yields the protein CAWSVPGLANTEAFF. This chain connects TRBV30 to TRBJ1-1; a weak D match, TRBD1 (5 bases). The CDR3 runs to 15 residues. With 0 bases removed from V and 1 base from J, the gap between germline ends came to 12 bases. Germline-derived CDR1 and CDR2 are GTSNPN and SVGIG (reference sequence).

The rearrangement joins TRBV28 to TRBJ2-1; TRBD2 agrees at 7 bases. After removal of 8 bases from V and 3 bases from J, the junction contained 7 bases not matched to a gene. Germline-derived CDR1 and CDR2 are MDHEN and SYDVKM. The CDR3 extends over 14 amino acids. For the CDR3, the DNA is TGTGCCAGCCTCCAAGCGGGATACTACAATGAGCAGTTCTTC. Translated: CASLQAGYYNEQFF. The full variable domain, rest sourced from reference TRBV28 and TRBJ2-1, is DVKVTQSSRYLVKRTGEKVFLECVQDMDHENMFWYRQDPGLGLRLIYFSYDVKMKEKGDIPEGYSVSREKKERFSLILESASTNQTSMYLCASLQAGYYNEQFFGPGTRLTVL.

The genes are TRBV28 and TRBJ2-3; possible D gene TRBD2, 6 bases. Per the germline V gene, CDR1 is MDHEN and CDR2 is SYDVKM. V lost 5 bases and J lost 0, with 18 bases in between. The CDR3 loop spans 17 amino acids. This chain's CDR3 is CASSQLVLGTSTDTQYF. The DNA for the CDR3 is TGTGCCAGCAGTCAGCTTGTTCTGGGGACTAGCACAGATACGCAGTATTTT.